This passage covers 23 T cell receptor beta chains from one sample sequenced in a study of T cells in Graves' hyperthyroidism and ophthalmopathy. It was RNA transcripts that yielded the amplified TCR beta CDR3 regions. First-round RT-PCR of the TCR CDR3 relied on the HTBI primer set. TCRdb used MiXCR to reprocess the multiplex PCR reads, holding one entry per CDR3 protein. The sample lists 460,000 or so distinct CDR3 sequences, approximately 15% occurring once. Sequenced sample: blood. The receptors derive from a woman in her late teens or twenties with Graves' hyperthyroidism.

This clonotype came up once. The genes are TRBV5-5 and TRBJ1-1; D unresolved. Per the germline V gene, CDR1 is SGHKS and CDR2 is YYEKEE (reference sequence). The length of the CDR3 is 13 residues. V shed 3 bases and J shed 8 bases, with 14 bases lying between them. The CDR3 DNA is TGTGCCAGCAGCTACATTGGGGATCTGGAAGCTTTCTTT. Translated, it gives CASSYIGDLEAFF.

This clonotype was counted ten times or more. The chain recombines TRBV30 with TRBJ2-7, with 9 bases fitting TRBD1. Germline assignment: CDR1 GTSNPN and CDR2 SVGIG (reference sequence). V gave up 8 bases and J gave up 2 bases; unmatched junction bases: 10. The CDR3 length is 14 residues. The CDR3 loop reads CAGTQDRGPYEQYF. CDR3 nucleotide sequence: TGTGCCGGTACCCAGGACAGGGGACCCTACGAGCAGTACTTC. Full variable domain (missing parts from reference TRBV30 and TRBJ2-7): SQTIHQWPATLVQPVGSPLSLECTVEGTSNPNLYWYRQAAGRGLQLLFYSVGIGQISSEVPQNLSASRPQDRQFILSSKKLLLSDSGFYLCAGTQDRGPYEQYFGPGTRLTVT.

The rearrangement joins TRBV14 to TRBJ1-2, with D perhaps matching TRBD1 (5 bases). CDR1 is SGHDN, CDR2 FVKESK, per germline. The CDR3 runs 13 residues. V lost 8 bases, J lost 5 bases, and 15 bases lay in between. The chain's CDR3 is CASAFGGLYGYTF. The CDR3, as DNA: TGTGCCAGCGCGTTTGGGGGACTATATGGCTACACCTTC.

This clonotype was seen ten or more times. V gene TRBV5-8 combines with J gene TRBJ2-5, with TRBD1 matching over 7 bases. The V segment lost 3 bases and the J segment 3 bases; nucleotides outside the gene matches: 2. Germline assignment: CDR1 SGHTS and CDR2 YDEGEE. CDR3 size: 13 residues. In nucleotides, the CDR3 is TGTGCCAGCAGCTGGGGACAGAAAGAGACCCAGTACTTC. This gives the protein CASSWGQKETQYF. The full variable domain, completed using reference TRBV5-8 and TRBJ2-5, is EAGVTQSPTHLIKTRGQQATLRCSPISGHTSVYWYQQALGLGLQFLLWYDEGEERNRGNFPPRFSGRQFPNYSSELNVNALELEDSALYLCASSWGQKETQYFGPGTRLLVL.

This chain joins TRBV24-1 and TRBJ2-1, with a weak D call TRBD1 (6 bases). Between the trimmed V and J ends, which lost 4 bases and 4 bases, there was a span of 16 bases. The CDR3 sequence is 16 residues long. Germline CDR1 KGHDR, CDR2 SFDVKD. This CDR3 reads CATSDQTGPSYNEQFF. The CDR3 region has the DNA TGTGCCACCAGTGACCAGACAGGCCCCTCTTACAATGAGCAGTTCTTC.

This clonotype was recorded many times. The chain couples TRBV12-3 or TRBV12-4 to TRBJ2-3, with 13 bases that match TRBD2. This CDR3 contains 16 residues. The V gene end was trimmed by 5 bases and the J gene end by 4 bases; junction bases not matched to a gene: 6. DNA of the CDR3: TGTGCCAGCAGTCCCGGGACTAGCGGGAAGGCAGATACGCAGTATTTT. Encoded protein: CASSPGTSGKADTQYF.

The V gene is TRBV9, the J gene TRBJ2-1; 7 nucleotides agree with TRBD2. This CDR3 is 16 amino acids long. With 0 bases clipped from V and 2 bases from J, the junction kept 5 bases outside the gene matches. Germline V gene sequence: CDR1 SGDLS, CDR2 YYNGEE. The chain's CDR3 is CASSVVGGSPYNEQFF. DNA of the CDR3: TGTGCCAGCAGCGTAGTGGGCGGGAGCCCCTACAATGAGCAGTTCTTC. Full variable domain (outside the CDR3, taken from reference TRBV9 and TRBJ2-1): DSGVTQTPKHLITATGQRVTLRCSPRSGDLSVYWYQQSLDQGLQFLIQYYNGEERAKGNILERFSAQQFPDLHSELNLSSLELGDSALYFCASSVVGGSPYNEQFFGPGTRLTVL.

In its sample, this clonotype was seen a few times. Just one base apart from a much larger clone, this may be a read error. This chain links TRBV18 with TRBJ2-7, with a tentative D call TRBD1 (5 bases). Deletions cut 2 bases from V and 1 base from J, with 9 bases between. From germline, CDR1 is KGHSH and CDR2 LQKENI. CDR3 size: 14 residues. CDR3 amino acids: CASSPGARSYEQYF. The CDR3 DNA reads TGTGCCAGCTCACCAGGGGCCAGATCCTACGAGCAGTACTTC.

This chain links TRBV5-6 with TRBJ2-1; 7 bases line up with TRBD2. This CDR3 is built from 16 residues. Germline CDR1 and CDR2: SGHDT and YYEEEE. J lost 3 bases, V lost 4 bases, and 10 bases had no gene match. The CDR3 loop reads CASSPLSGNFYNEQFF. CDR3 nucleotides: TGTGCCAGCAGCCCCTTGAGCGGGAATTTCTACAATGAGCAGTTCTTC.

J is TRBJ2-5 and V is TRBV20-1; 7 nucleotides line up with TRBD1. Germline V gene lookup returns CDR1 DFQATT and CDR2 SNEGSKA (reference sequence). The CDR3 has 13 amino acids. The ends lost 0 bases at V and 4 bases at J; junction bases unmatched: 2. Written as DNA, the CDR3 is TGCAGTGCTAGAGATACAGGGGTAGAGACCCAGTACTTC. As protein: CSARDTGVETQYF.

This clonotype was seen a handful of times. The V and J genes are TRBV19 and TRBJ2-7, with 11 nucleotides matching TRBD2. Unmatched junction bases numbered 12, after V lost 8 bases and J lost 0 bases. Germline CDR1 LNHDA, CDR2 SQIVND (reference sequence). This CDR3 contains 17 residues. CDR3 sequence: CASSGTSGLHGSYEQYV. In DNA, the CDR3 is TGTGCCAGTTCAGGGACTAGCGGCTTACACGGCTCCTACGAGCAGTACGTC.

This chain uses TRBV5-4 with TRBJ2-7; 8 bases agree with TRBD1. The CDR3 runs 15 residues. Looked up from germline, CDR1 is SGHNT and CDR2 is YYREEE (reference sequence). Unmatched junction bases numbered 10, after V lost 4 bases and J lost 4 bases. In nucleotides, the CDR3 is TGTGCCAGCAGCCGGGGACAGGATAGCTCTTACGAGCAGTACTTC. Protein: CASSRGQDSSYEQYF.

The genes are TRBV3-1 and TRBJ2-3; TRBD2 might be the D (6 bases). V dropped 4 bases and J dropped 2 bases, with 10 bases sitting between them. Germline CDR1 is LGHDT and CDR2 is YNNKEL (reference sequence). This CDR3 is built from 14 residues. This CDR3 reads CASSRGTFTDTQYF. The CDR3 DNA is TGTGCCAGCAGCCGGGGGACTTTCACAGATACGCAGTATTTT.

The rearrangement joins TRBV3-1 to TRBJ1-1; a weak D match, TRBD1 (5 bases). Germline V gives CDR1 LGHDT, CDR2 YNNKEL (reference sequence). V dropped 2 bases and J dropped 11 bases, with 21 bases sitting between them. The CDR3 has 15 residues. The DNA of the CDR3 is TGTGCCAGCAGCCAAAGGGGAGAGGCAGCCTGGGCTGCTTTCTTT. The encoded protein is CASSQRGEAAWAAFF.

This clonotype was counted many times. The gene calls are TRBV27 and TRBJ2-1, with D unresolved. V gave up 0 bases and J gave up 0 bases, with 9 bases separating them. Per germline, CDR1 MNHEY and CDR2 SMNVEV (reference sequence). There are 16 residues in the CDR3. The CDR3 DNA reads TGTGCCAGCAGTTTATCTTCGATCAGCTCCTACAATGAGCAGTTCTTC. Amino acids: CASSLSSISSYNEQFF.

The sample holds many counts of this clonotype. This chain links TRBV19 with TRBJ2-5, with D perhaps given as TRBD1 or TRBD2 (5 bases each). Trimming took 5 bases from V and 3 from J, leaving 13 bases between them. CDR3 length equals 14 residues. Germline assignment: CDR1 LNHDA and CDR2 SQIVND (reference sequence). CDR3 loop: CASSATRGEETQYF. DNA of the CDR3: TGTGCCAGTAGTGCAACTAGGGGTGAAGAGACCCAGTACTTC.

This clonotype was seen many times. The V and J genes are TRBV9 and TRBJ1-5; D is unclear. Germline V CDR1 and CDR2: SGDLS, YYNGEE. The V end lost 0 bases, the J end lost 4 bases, and 8 bases lay between the germline ends. CDR3 length: 14 amino acids. CDR3 sequence reads: CASSVAAANQPQHF. The CDR3 DNA sequence: TGTGCCAGCAGCGTAGCGGCAGCAAATCAGCCCCAGCATTTT.

The chain links TRBV7-9 to TRBJ1-3; D not resolved. Per the germline V gene, CDR1 is SEHNR and CDR2 is FQNEAQ (reference sequence). The CDR3 loop spans 14 amino acids. V was cut by 0 bases and J by 4 bases, with 7 bases left in between. The CDR3 nucleotides read TGTGCCAGCAGCTTAGCCGGGGTAGGAAACACCATATATTTT. Amino acids: CASSLAGVGNTIYF.

This clonotype was detected many times. This chain connects TRBV6-1 to TRBJ1-6; D unclear. In germline, CDR1 is MNHNS, CDR2 SASEGT. The CDR3 consists of 16 residues. V shed 4 bases and J shed 4 bases, with 14 bases lying between them. CDR3 coding DNA: TGTGCCAGCAGTGTTGGTTCACGACATTATAATTCACCCCTCCACTTT. Protein sequence: CASSVGSRHYNSPLHF.

This clonotype was observed many times. The chain employs TRBV28 and TRBJ2-3; 12 bases agree with TRBD2. Germline V gene sequence: CDR1 MDHEN, CDR2 SYDVKM. Trimming took 3 bases from V and 6 from J; bases not matched to a gene: 7. CDR3 length: 16 residues. The CDR3 DNA is TGTGCCAGCAGTTTCCCTAGCGGGAGGGGGCGGGATACGCAGTATTTT. Amino acids: CASSFPSGRGRDTQYF. Full variable domain (rest looked up from reference TRBV28 and TRBJ2-3): DVKVTQSSRYLVKRTGEKVFLECVQDMDHENMFWYRQDPGLGLRLIYFSYDVKMKEKGDIPEGYSVSREKKERFSLILESASTNQTSMYLCASSFPSGRGRDTQYFGPGTRLTVL.

At least ten counts were recorded for this clonotype. The V call is TRBV2, the J call TRBJ1-4; the D gene is possibly TRBD1 (6 bases). Trimming removed 3 bases from V and 4 bases from J, with 12 bases in between. The CDR3 runs to 15 residues. Per germline, CDR1 SNHLY and CDR2 FYNNEI. The CDR3 sequence is CASSDRGRNNEKLFF. Here the CDR3 DNA reads TGTGCCAGCAGTGACAGGGGCAGAAATAATGAAAAACTGTTTTTT.

This clonotype has only a few counts. The chain has TRBV20-1 and TRBJ2-1; no clear D gene. The germline V gene has CDR1 DFQATT and CDR2 SNEGSKA (reference sequence). The CDR3 totals 13 residues. Trimming shortened V by 0 bases and J by 10 bases, and 13 bases separated the two germline ends. The CDR3 sequence is CSARDHPGEEQFF. DNA of the CDR3: TGCAGTGCTAGAGATCACCCCGGAGAGGAGCAGTTCTTC.

This clonotype was observed many times. The genes are TRBV5-1 and TRBJ2-1; 9 bases align to TRBD2. CDR3 size: 16 residues. Germline CDR1 SGHRS, CDR2 YFSETQ. V lost 5 bases to trimming and J lost 0 bases; unmatched junction nucleotides: 6. CDR3 in amino acids: CASSWAGGLSYNEQFF. The DNA of the CDR3 is TGCGCCAGCAGTTGGGCGGGAGGGCTCTCCTACAATGAGCAGTTCTTC.